Following are 9 T cell receptor beta chains from one sample sequenced in a study of blood T cell repertoires in COVID-19. Produced via immunoSEQ multiplex PCR; TCRdb's table is partial and in-frame only. The repertoire has 200,000 to 250,000 clones, roughly 80% of them found once; the top ten carry around 7.8%. Sequencing used peripheral blood. The source is a woman older than 75 with COVID-19, enrolled during active disease.

Only one count was recorded for this clone. The chain recombines TRBV15 with TRBJ2-6; tentative D call: TRBD1 (6 bases). CDR1 and CDR2 (germline): LNHNV, YYDKDF (reference sequence). The CDR3 has 15 residues. V was clipped by 3 bases and J by 4 bases, with 10 bases between them. The CDR3 DNA reads as TGTGCCACCAGCAGGGCAGGGGAAGGGGCCAACGTCCTGACTTTC. Translating it yields CATSRAGEGANVLTF.

With respect to this clone: The junction and the germline gene differ at one end; a read error may be behind it. This chain joins TRBV7-7 and TRBJ2-5, with 9 bases aligning to TRBD1. This CDR3 comprises 15 residues. The germline V gene encodes CDR1 SSHAT and CDR2 FNYEAQ (reference sequence). Here the CDR3 reads CASSALQGAQGTQYF. CDR3 bases: TGTGCTAGCAGCGCCCTACAGGGGGCGCAGGGGACCCAGTACTTC.

The chain uses TRBV21-1 and TRBJ1-3; TRBD1, the table's D call, was not compared with the DNA. TRBV21-1 is described as a pseudogene. This CDR3 spans 17 amino acids. CDR3 sequence (DNA): TGTGCCAGCAGCGGAGACAGGGGAACCCTCCCTGGAAACACCATATATTTT. Amino acids: CASSGDRGTLPGNTIYF.

This clone was observed a single time. Germline is not matched at one junction end, which may reflect a read error. The genes are TRBV19 and TRBJ1-2; D remains unclear. CDR1 and CDR2 from the germline V gene are LNHDA and SQIVND (reference sequence). CDR3 length equals 19 residues. CDR3 protein: CASSRESGPSRRPNYGYTF. The CDR3 DNA sequence: TGTGCAAGTAGTCGGGAATCAGGCCCTTCGCGGCGGCCTAACTATGGCTACACCTTC. The entire variable domain, with the rest obtained from reference TRBV19 and TRBJ1-2, is as follows: DGGITQSPKYLFRKEGQNVTLSCEQNLNHDAMYWYRQDPGQGLRLIYYSQIVNDFQKGDIAEGYSVSREKKESFPLTVTSAQKNPTAFYLCASSRESGPSRRPNYGYTFGSGTRLTVV.

The CDR3: CASSHTGTSTNEQFF. CDR3 nucleotides: TGTGCCAGCAGCCATACCGGGACATCAACTAATGAGCAGTTCTTC. The chain combines TRBV3-1 (or the pseudogene TRBV3-2) with TRBJ2-1; the D gene is possibly TRBD1 (6 bases). Germline V gene sequence: CDR1 LGHDT, CDR2 YNNKEL (reference sequence). The CDR3 has 15 residues. V shed 3 bases and J shed 7 bases, with 16 bases lying between them.

This clone was seen once. This sequence joins TRBV5-1 and TRBJ2-7; D is unclear. Per germline, CDR1 SGHRS and CDR2 YFSETQ. The V and J ends lost 3 bases and 6 bases respectively, with 19 bases between them. The CDR3 length is 15 residues. As DNA, the CDR3 is TGCGCCAGCAGCTCCGGGTCCTCCTTGCACGCCGAGCAGTACTTC. This sequence encodes CASSSGSSLHAEQYF.

The chain carries TRBV2 and TRBJ1-5, with D possibly TRBD1 on 5 matching bases. The CDR3 loop spans 14 amino acids. In germline, CDR1 is SNHLY, CDR2 FYNNEI. The ends were cut back, 0 bases at V and 7 bases at J, with 10 bases in the middle. This chain's CDR3 is CASSEARGSQPQHF. DNA for the CDR3: TGTGCCAGCAGTGAAGCGCGGGGGTCCCAGCCCCAGCATTTT. Complete variable domain (other parts from reference TRBV2 and TRBJ1-5): EPEVTQTPSHQVTQMGQEVILRCVPISNHLYFYWYRQILGQKVEFLVSFYNNEISEKSEIFDDQFSVERPDGSNFTLKIRSTKLEDSAMYFCASSEARGSQPQHFGDGTRLSIL.

As DNA, the CDR3 is TGCGCCAGCAGCTTGGCCGGCGGGGGGAACACTGAAGCTTTCTTT. As protein: CASSLAGGGNTEAFF. The gene calls are TRBV5-1 and TRBJ1-1, with a tentative D call TRBD1 (5 bases). V was cut by 0 bases and J by 1 base, with 10 bases left in between. Germline V gene sequence: CDR1 SGHRS, CDR2 YFSETQ. This CDR3 has 15 amino acids. The entire variable domain, with the rest obtained from reference TRBV5-1 and TRBJ1-1, is as follows: KAGVTQTPRYLIKTRGQQVTLSCSPISGHRSVSWYQQTPGQGLQFLFEYFSETQRNKGNFPGRFSGRQFSNSRSEMNVSTLELGDSALYLCASSLAGGGNTEAFFGQGTRLTVV.

This chain joins TRBV2 and TRBJ2-7, with 7 bases that match TRBD1. V was clipped by 4 bases and J by 3 bases; unmatched bases: 9. The CDR3 has 15 residues. Germline V gene data show CDR1 as SNHLY and CDR2 as FYNNEI. The CDR3 loop is CASSGVGGTLYEQYF. The CDR3 region has the DNA TGTGCCAGCAGTGGGGTAGGGGGCACTCTCTACGAGCAGTACTTC.